The rows below give T cell receptor beta chains drawn from one sample of a study of identical twins. TCRdb independently ran MiXCR on the 5' RACE reads; one entry per CDR3 protein. The data hold around 340,000 distinct CDR3 sequences, with about 10% observed a single time. Sequencing was carried out using naive T cells sorted from blood. The receptors derive from a woman between 50 and 59 years old in good health. Both conserved end residues are part of each CDR3. The D gene is left open where the match is weak. Clone size is given for some rows only: seen once, a few or many times, or a class if the clone is expanded.

few | NA | 17 | TRBJ1-1 | TRBV15 | TGTGCCACCAGCAGAGTTTCCGGGGGCCGGGCGGACACTGAAGCTTTCTTT | CATSRVSGGRADTEAFF
many | NA | 11 | TRBJ2-7 | TRBV12-3/TRBV12-4 | TGTGCCAGCAGTCTCAGGCAGGAGCAGTACTTC | CASSLRQEQYF
NA | TRBD2 | 16 | TRBJ2-2 | TRBV5-5 | TGTGCCAGCAGCAGCCCGGGACTAGCAGACACCGGGGAGCTGTTTTTT | CASSSPGLADTGELFF
many | TRBD1 | 16 | TRBJ2-5 | TRBV10-3 | TGTGCCATCAGTGACGGACAGGGTATGGGCAGGGAGACCCAGTACTTC | CAISDGQGMGRETQYF
few | NA | 17 | TRBJ2-3 | TRBV4-1 | TGCGCCAGCAGCCAAGACTACTTAACAATTAGCACAGATACGCAGTATTTT | CASSQDYLTISTDTQYF
many | NA | 14 | TRBJ1-5 | TRBV28 | TGTGCCAGCAGTCGACAGGAGAACAATCAGCCCCAGCATTTT | CASSRQENNQPQHF
NA | NA | 12 | TRBJ1-1 | TRBV20-1 | TGCAGTGCTCTCGGAACAGGAGGTGAAGCCTTCTTT | CSALGTGGEAFF
many | NA | 12 | TRBJ1-4 | TRBV12-3/TRBV12-4 | TGTGCCAGCAGTTTAGCAGGGGGGAAACTGTTTTTT | CASSLAGGKLFF
few | TRBD2 | 15 | TRBJ2-1 | TRBV20-1 | TGCAGTGCCCGCCGTTTACTAGCGGGAGGGCCGGAGCAGTTCTTC | CSARRLLAGGPEQFF
NA | NA | 14 | TRBJ1-1 | TRBV27 | TGTGCCAGCCGCCGAGCTTGGGCGGGCACTGAAGCTTTCTTT | CASRRAWAGTEAFF
NA | NA | 14 | TRBJ2-7 | TRBV7-2 | TGTGCCAGCACCCCCGGGCGGGGATCGGTAGAGCAGTACTTC | CASTPGRGSVEQYF
NA | TRBD1 | 15 | TRBJ2-4 | TRBV4-1 | TGCGCCAGCGCCGGGACAGAAGTAGCCAAAAACATTCAGTACTTC | CASAGTEVAKNIQYF
few | NA | 16 | TRBJ1-4 | TRBV2 | TGTGCCAGCAGTCAAGACAGAAGGCGAACTAATGAAAAACTGTTTTTT | CASSQDRRRTNEKLFF
many | NA | 14 | TRBJ2-7 | TRBV5-1 | TGCGCCAGCAGCTTGTGGCAGGGGATGGGCGAGCAGTACTTC | CASSLWQGMGEQYF
NA | TRBD2 | 17 | TRBJ2-1 | TRBV4-1 | TGCGCCAGCAGCCAAGGAGCGGGAGGCGGAAGAAACAATGAGCAGTTCTTC | CASSQGAGGGRNNEQFF
NA | TRBD2 | 16 | TRBJ2-2 | TRBV5-1 | TGCGCCAGCAGCTTGGGACTAGCGGGGGCTACCGGGGAGCTGTTTTTT | CASSLGLAGATGELFF
few | NA | 19 | TRBJ2-2 | TRBV7-6 | TGTGCCAGCAGCTTAAAATGGGGCTCGGCGGACGATAACACCGGGGAGCTGTTTTTT | CASSLKWGSADDNTGELFF
few | TRBD1 | 15 | TRBJ2-5 | TRBV6-5 | TGTGCCAGCAGGAGGAGGACAGGGGGTTTGGAGACCCAGTACTTC | CASRRRTGGLETQYF
few | TRBD1 | 13 | TRBJ2-5 | TRBV20-1 | TGCAGTGCGCCCCGCGGACAGGGTGAGACCCAGTACTTC | CSAPRGQGETQYF
NA | NA | 14 | TRBJ2-7 | TRBV4-1 | TGCGCCAGCAGCCAAGGATCAATCTTCTACGAGCAGTACTTC | CASSQGSIFYEQYF
NA | NA | 13 | TRBJ1-1 | TRBV12-3/TRBV12-4 | TGTGCCAGCCTTATCCCAATGAACACTGAAGCTTTCTTT | CASLIPMNTEAFF
many | NA | 15 | TRBJ2-1 | TRBV7-8 | TGTGCCAGCAGCCCGTTAGTGGGATCTTTTAATGAGCAGTTCTTC | CASSPLVGSFNEQFF
few | NA | 15 | TRBJ1-2 | TRBV15 | TGTGCCACCAGCAGAGATGTAGCCAGGCTGCAAGGCTACACCTTC | CATSRDVARLQGYTF
NA | NA | 15 | TRBJ2-1 | TRBV5-1 | TGCGCCAGCAGCACGGGACTCCCCTCCTACAATGAGCAGTTCTTC | CASSTGLPSYNEQFF
many | TRBD2 | 16 | TRBJ2-2 | TRBV6-8 | TGTGCCAGACCGGGAGGAGGTCATCGTTCCCCCGGGGAGCTGTTTTTT | CARPGGGHRSPGELFF
NA | NA | 14 | TRBJ2-7 | TRBV3-1 | TGTGCCAGCAGCCAAGATAGAACCCGACACGAGCAGTACTTC | CASSQDRTRHEQYF
few | NA | 15 | TRBJ2-1 | TRBV4-1 | TGCGCCAGCAGCCAAGAGGCAGCCAGGGGCAATGAGCAGTTCTTC | CASSQEAARGNEQFF
few | NA | 15 | TRBJ1-1 | TRBV5-1 | TGCGCCAGCAGCTTGGCCACCGGGGGGTCAACTGAAGCTTTCTTT | CASSLATGGSTEAFF
many | TRBD1 | 15 | TRBJ2-2 | TRBV28 | TGTGCCAGCAGTCCAAACAGGGGGAGAGGCGGGGAGCTGTTTTTT | CASSPNRGRGGELFF
NA | NA | 16 | TRBJ1-2 | TRBV12-3/TRBV12-4 | TGTGCCAGCAGTTGGGGACTATACGATACTAACTATGGCTACACCTTC | CASSWGLYDTNYGYTF
few | NA | 14 | TRBJ1-2 | TRBV6-1 | TGTGCCAGCAGTACAATACAGGCGGAGGAAGGCTACACCTTC | CASSTIQAEEGYTF
many | TRBD1 | 16 | TRBJ2-1 | TRBV5-1 | TGCGCCAGCAGCTTGGGGGGGGACAGGGGATACAATGAGCAGTTCTTC | CASSLGGDRGYNEQFF